A selection of T cell receptor beta chains follows, all from one sample in a study of vaccination effects on CD4 cells after COVID-19. Here immunoSEQ multiplex PCR was the method, and the copy in TCRdb shows in-frame clones only, minus some. The sample has under 20,000 clones; roughly 80% are singletons. No antigens are known for them. The sample consisted of CD4+ T cells from PBMCs cultured with SARS-CoV-2 spike peptides, taken before COVID-19 vaccination. All receptors come from a human donor who had a prior SARS-CoV-2 infection. Both conserved end residues are part of each CDR3. The D gene is left open where the match is weak. Clone size is stated in some rows and not others, as once, few, many or a class when expanded.

J gene | D gene | CDR3 length | V gene | clone size | CDR3 DNA | CDR3 protein
TRBJ2-3 | TRBD2 | 18 | TRBV11-3 | - | TGTGCCAGCAGTCGGGGACTAGCGAGCTATCTTAGCACAGATACGCAGTATTTT | CASSRGLASYLSTDTQYF
TRBJ2-2 | TRBD1 | 16 | TRBV5-4 | - | TGTGCCAGCAGCTTGGCACCGGGACAGGGATTCGGGGAGCTGTTTTTT | CASSLAPGQGFGELFF
TRBJ1-6 | - | 14 | TRBV5-6 | few | TGTGCCAGCAACACCGGGATTCGGGATTCACCCCTCCACTTT | CASNTGIRDSPLHF
TRBJ1-6 | - | 12 | TRBV10-1 | once | TGCGCCAGCAGACACTATGATTCACCCCTCCACTTT | CASRHYDSPLHF
TRBJ1-1 | - | 13 | TRBV29-1 | once | TGCAGCGCCGCGGAGGGAACGAACACTGAAGCTTTCTTT | CSAAEGTNTEAFF
TRBJ1-1 | TRBD1 | 14 | TRBV2 | - | TGTGCCAGCAGTAAAGGACAGGGTGGTAGTGAAGCTTTCTTT | CASSKGQGGSEAFF
TRBJ1-5 | - | 11 | TRBV20-1 | - | TGCAGTGCCCGAGTGGGGGAGGGCCAGCATTTT | CSARVGEGQHF
TRBJ2-3 | - | 16 | TRBV18 | - | TGTGCCAGCTCACCCCTCTTCGGGGCTAGCACAGATACGCAGTATTTT | CASSPLFGASTDTQYF
TRBJ1-2 | - | 14 | TRBV15 | - | TGTGCCACCAGCAGAGATGCGGGCACCTATGGCTACACCTTC | CATSRDAGTYGYTF
TRBJ2-3 | - | 15 | TRBV9 | medium-sized | TGTGCCAGCAGCGTCCGGGACCTCCGGGCAGATACGCAGTATTTT | CASSVRDLRADTQYF
TRBJ2-1 | TRBD1 | 12 | TRBV6-5 | - | TGTGCCAGCAGGAGACAGGGCAATGAGCAGTTCTTC | CASRRQGNEQFF
TRBJ2-2 | TRBD1 | 16 | TRBV18 | - | TGTGCCAGCTCAAGGCCGGGACAGGGGGCTACCGGGGAGCTGTTTTTT | CASSRPGQGATGELFF
TRBJ2-1 | - | 16 | TRBV6-5 | - | TGTGCCAGCAGCTACGCCCCAGTCGGGAATATTAATGAGCAGTTCTTC | CASSYAPVGNINEQFF
TRBJ1-5 | - | 13 | TRBV19 | - | TGTGCCAGTACCTCCAGGGAATCTCAGCCCCAGCATTTT | CASTSRESQPQHF
TRBJ2-3 | TRBD1 | 14 | TRBV7-9 | - | TGTGCCGGGGGAAACAGGGGGTGGACAGATACGCAGTATTTT | CAGGNRGWTDTQYF
TRBJ2-7 | - | 12 | TRBV10-3 | once | TGTGCCACCCGACAGGGAGGCGACGAGCAGTACTTC | CATRQGGDEQYF
TRBJ2-3 | - | 15 | TRBV5-1 | - | TGCGCCAGCAGCTTGTACCCCCTACAGGCGGATACGCAGTATTTT | CASSLYPLQADTQYF
TRBJ2-3 | - | 12 | TRBV25-1 | - | TGTGCCAGCAGGGGGGCCTTAGATACGCAGTATTTT | CASRGALDTQYF
TRBJ2-4 | - | 12 | TRBV5-6 | - | TGTGCCAGCAGCTTGGTCTCAAACATTCAGTACTTC | CASSLVSNIQYF
TRBJ2-7 | - | 15 | TRBV4-3 | - | TGCGCCAGCAGCCAAGACGGGCATAATGGGTACGAGCAGTACTTC | CASSQDGHNGYEQYF
TRBJ1-1 | - | 13 | TRBV6-5 | - | TGTGCCAGCGACCCCGGGAACCTACTCGAAGCTTTCTTT | CASDPGNLLEAFF
TRBJ1-1 | - | 13 | TRBV7-9 | once | TGTGCCGGATCCTTGTCTCTGAACACTGAAGCTTTCTTT | CAGSLSLNTEAFF
TRBJ2-1 | - | 16 | TRBV4-1 | - | TGCGCCAGCAGCCGAGGGGGGCGGGCGGGAGAAAATGAGCAGTTCTTC | CASSRGGRAGENEQFF
TRBJ1-5 | - | 19 | TRBV6-6 | - | TGTGCCAGCAGTCTCAACCGACAGGCGGCAGGGAGTAGCAATCAGCCCCAGCATTTT | CASSLNRQAAGSSNQPQHF
TRBJ2-3 | - | 15 | TRBV7-3 | - | TGTGCCAGCAGCAAACTTGGACAGACCACAGATACGCAGTATTTT | CASSKLGQTTDTQYF
TRBJ2-2 | - | 13 | TRBV27 | - | TGTGCCAGCAGTTTATGGGGCCCCGGGGAGCTGTTTTTT | CASSLWGPGELFF
TRBJ2-3 | - | 15 | TRBV10-3 | - | TGTGCCATCAGTGTCCAGGGTGGTAGCACAGATACGCAGTATTTT | CAISVQGGSTDTQYF
TRBJ2-4 | TRBD1 | 15 | TRBV20-1 | - | TGCAGTGCTAGTTTGGTGACAGGGGAAGGGAACATTCAGTACTTC | CSASLVTGEGNIQYF
TRBJ2-3 | TRBD2 | 17 | TRBV10-2 | - | TGCGCCAGCAGTGAGACGCGGCCGGGACTAGGCTTAGGTACGCAGTATTTT | CASSETRPGLGLGTQYF
TRBJ1-1 | - | 13 | TRBV2 | - | TGTGCCAGCACCATAGCCCCTAGGACGGGGGTTTTCTTT | CASTIAPRTGVFF
TRBJ1-2 | - | 13 | TRBV21-1 | - | TGTGCCAGCAGCAAAGCGGAAGTCTATGGCTACACCTTC | CASSKAEVYGYTF
TRBJ2-7 | - | 14 | TRBV3-1/TRBV3-2 | - | TGTGCCAGCAGCCACCTAGCCTACTCCTACGAGCAGTACTTC | CASSHLAYSYEQYF
TRBJ2-3 | TRBD2 | 14 | TRBV27 | few | TGTGCCAGCAGTTGGGGACGGGAGGGTGATACGCAGTATTTT | CASSWGREGDTQYF
TRBJ1-2 | - | 13 | TRBV3-1/TRBV3-2 | - | TGTGCCAGCAGCGAAAGGATCCACGGAGGCTACACCTTC | CASSERIHGGYTF
TRBJ1-1 | - | 13 | TRBV2 | - | TGTGCCAGCAGTAAGGATCGACGGACTGAAGCTTTCTTT | CASSKDRRTEAFF
TRBJ2-7 | - | 15 | TRBV6-5 | - | TGTGCCAGCAGCAAAAGGGGGGACTTCTCCTACGAGCAGTACTTC | CASSKRGDFSYEQYF
TRBJ1-6 | TRBD1 | 15 | TRBV5-4 | - | TGTGCCAGCAGCCTGACAGGGAACTATAATTCACCCCTCCACTTT | CASSLTGNYNSPLHF
TRBJ2-1 | - | 9 | TRBV12-5 | - | TGTGCTAGGGGGGATGAGCAGTTCTTC | CARGDEQFF
TRBJ2-7 | TRBD2 | 14 | TRBV6-6 | - | TGTGCCAGCAGCTACAGCGGGGGGGTGGGAGAGCAGTACTTC | CASSYSGGVGEQYF
TRBJ2-3 | - | 16 | TRBV21-1 | - | TGTGCCAGCAGCAAATTAGAGGGGCCCCCGATCGGTACGCAGTATTTT | CASSKLEGPPIGTQYF
TRBJ1-5 | - | 17 | TRBV30 | - | TGTGCCTGGAGTGTACGTCTCGGTGCGAGGGACGATCAGCCCCAGCATTTT | CAWSVRLGARDDQPQHF
TRBJ2-7 | TRBD1 | 15 | TRBV18 | few | TGTGCCAGCTCGTCCGGGACAGTCAACTCCTACGAGCAGTACTTC | CASSSGTVNSYEQYF
TRBJ2-7 | - | 11 | TRBV21-1 | - | TGTGCCAGCAGCAATTTCGGGAGGCAGTACTTC | CASSNFGRQYF
TRBJ1-6 | TRBD1 | 16 | TRBV11-1 | - | TGTGCCAGCAGCCTACTGGACAGGGGGCATAATTCACCCCTCCACTTT | CASSLLDRGHNSPLHF
TRBJ2-7 | - | 15 | TRBV18 | - | TGTGCCAGCTCACCACCTGGCAGGGGCCCCCTCGAGCAGTACTTC | CASSPPGRGPLEQYF
TRBJ2-1 | TRBD2 | 16 | TRBV11-2 | - | TGTGCCAGCAGCTTAGTTGGTCTAGCGGTTGGTAGTGAGCAGTTCTTC | CASSLVGLAVGSEQFF
TRBJ2-6 | - | 15 | TRBV7-2 | - | TGTGCCAGCAGCTTAGGGGTGATAGGGGCCAACGTCCTGACTTTC | CASSLGVIGANVLTF
TRBJ2-5 | TRBD1 | 15 | TRBV18 | - | TGTGCCAGCTCACCAGGGGCAGGGGGATTGGAGACCCAGTACTTC | CASSPGAGGLETQYF